This entry lists 22 T cell receptor beta chains sequenced from one sample in a study of cytomegalovirus exposure and HLA in healthy donors. Repertoires were generated with immunoSEQ multiplex PCR, while TCRdb's copy carries only in-frame clones and drops some. This repertoire shows more than 90,000 clones, about 93% found once; its top ten account for approximately 1%. The sample was PBMCs. Every receptor here comes from a woman aged 25-40 years in good health and CMV-seropositive.

CDR3 sequence reads: CASSLALERTDTQYF. The DNA of the CDR3 is TGTGCCAGCAGCTTAGCGCTCGAGCGCACAGATACGCAGTATTTT. J is TRBJ2-3 and V is TRBV7-9; D is unresolved. CDR3 length equals 15 residues. The germline V gene has CDR1 SEHNR and CDR2 FQNEAQ (reference sequence). The V end was cut by 0 bases, the J end by 1 base, with 8 bases between.

The chain employs TRBV10-3 and TRBJ2-7; 7 bases fit TRBD1. J lost 0 bases, V lost 9 bases, and 5 bases had no gene match. Germline CDR1 is ENHRY and CDR2 is SYGVKD. The CDR3 extends over 13 amino acids. DNA for the CDR3: TGTGCCATACAGGACAGGAACTCCTACGAGCAGTACTTC. It translates to CAIQDRNSYEQYF.

V usage is TRBV5-4 and J usage is TRBJ2-7, with D possibly being TRBD2 (6 bases). Germline V gene sequence: CDR1 SGHNT, CDR2 YYREEE (reference sequence). The length of the CDR3 is 12 residues. V lost 4 bases and J 7 bases, leaving 12 bases between the germline ends. The CDR3 coding sequence is TGTGCCAGCAGCCCCATTGGGAGGGAGCAGTACTTC. This sequence encodes CASSPIGREQYF.

The chain has TRBV5-1 and TRBJ2-5; 7 bases agree with TRBD2. Germline-derived CDR1 and CDR2 are SGHRS and YFSETQ. The CDR3 covers 15 residues. V lost 0 bases to trimming and J lost 5 bases; unmatched junction nucleotides: 7. In DNA form, the CDR3 reads TGCGCCAGCAGCTTGGGAGGACTAGGAGTGGAGACCCAGTACTTC. Residues: CASSLGGLGVETQYF. The full variable domain, in which reference TRBV5-1 and TRBJ2-5 provide the parts outside the CDR3, is KAGVTQTPRYLIKTRGQQVTLSCSPISGHRSVSWYQQTPGQGLQFLFEYFSETQRNKGNFPGRFSGRQFSNSRSEMNVSTLELGDSALYLCASSLGGLGVETQYFGPGTRLLVL.

The V gene is TRBV7-2, the J gene TRBJ2-3; TRBD1 matches at 10 bases. Losses at the gene ends were 5 bases for V and 4 bases for J; bases not matched to a gene: 9. The CDR3 extends over 16 amino acids. The germline CDR1 and CDR2 sequences are SGHTA and FQGNSA. CDR3 nucleotides: TGTGCCAGCAGCACAGGGACAGGGGTACAGGCAGATACGCAGTATTTT. Its translation: CASSTGTGVQADTQYF.

The CDR3 nucleotides read TGTGCCAGCAGCTTTGACGGGAGGGTTACCGGGGAGCTGTTTTTT. Protein: CASSFDGRVTGELFF. V and J are TRBV11-3 and TRBJ2-2, with TRBD2 identical over 8 bases. Germline CDR1 and CDR2: SGHNT and YENEEA. The CDR3 covers 15 residues. V was clipped by 3 bases and J by 5 bases; unmatched bases: 5.

The chain combines TRBV5-1 with TRBJ1-2, with unresolved D. Germline assignment: CDR1 SGHRS and CDR2 YFSETQ. The CDR3 is made up of 14 amino acids. V was pared by 0 bases and J by 7 bases, with 13 bases between. CDR3 loop: CASSLDGDGVGYTF. CDR3 coding DNA: TGCGCCAGCAGCTTGGACGGTGACGGGGTTGGCTACACCTTC.

This clone was detected once. The chain recombines TRBV19 with TRBJ1-2; 11 bases match TRBD1. The trim removed 7 bases at V and 7 bases at J, leaving 11 bases unmatched. CDR3 length: 15 amino acids. Per germline, CDR1 LNHDA and CDR2 SQIVND (reference sequence). CDR3 loop: CASTPRGDRGTGYTF. The DNA for the CDR3 is TGTGCCAGTACCCCTCGGGGGGACAGGGGGACTGGCTACACCTTC.

The rearrangement joins TRBV28 to TRBJ2-2, with 10 bases identical to TRBD1. Germline V gene data show CDR1 as MDHEN and CDR2 as SYDVKM. The CDR3 has 17 amino acids. The junction had 10 bases not matched to a gene; V was cut back by 4 bases and J by 5 bases. This CDR3 is CASSWILGQGLTGELFF. The CDR3 DNA reads TGTGCCAGCAGTTGGATCCTGGGACAGGGGCTTACCGGGGAGCTGTTTTTT. Full variable domain (remainder filled in from reference TRBV28 and TRBJ2-2): DVKVTQSSRYLVKRTGEKVFLECVQDMDHENMFWYRQDPGLGLRLIYFSYDVKMKEKGDIPEGYSVSREKKERFSLILESASTNQTSMYLCASSWILGQGLTGELFFGEGSRLTVL.

The chain links TRBV4-3 to TRBJ2-1, with 7 bases that match TRBD2. CDR3 length: 15 amino acids. V gave up 1 base and J gave up 4 bases; unmatched junction bases: 4. Germline V lookup: CDR1 LGHNA, CDR2 YSLEER. The CDR3, as DNA: TGCGCCAGCAGCCAAGTCGCTAGCGGATACAATGAGCAGTTCTTC. Amino acid sequence: CASSQVASGYNEQFF.

The rearrangement links TRBV9 to TRBJ2-2; D gene ambiguous. CDR1 is SGDLS, CDR2 YYNGEE, per germline. V was pared by 4 bases and J by 2 bases, with 27 bases between. The length of the CDR3 is 20 residues. CDR3 bases: TGTGCCAGCAGCCCCGAAGCGTCGTCCCGTGAGGCACCCAACACCGGGGAGCTGTTTTTT. Translating gives CASSPEASSREAPNTGELFF. The full variable domain, in which reference TRBV9 and TRBJ2-2 provide the parts outside the CDR3, is DSGVTQTPKHLITATGQRVTLRCSPRSGDLSVYWYQQSLDQGLQFLIQYYNGEERAKGNILERFSAQQFPDLHSELNLSSLELGDSALYFCASSPEASSREAPNTGELFFGEGSRLTVL.

The chain employs TRBV10-1 and TRBJ1-4; 7 nucleotides agree with TRBD1. Germline trimming cut 10 bases from V and 5 bases from J; bases unmatched to any gene: 1. Germline values: CDR1 WNHNN, CDR2 SYGVQD (reference sequence). The CDR3 consists of 11 residues. CDR3 in amino acids: CAIQGNEKLFF. The CDR3 DNA follows: TGCGCCATACAGGGGAATGAAAAACTGTTTTTT.

The chain has TRBV7-2 and TRBJ1-1; 8 bases align to TRBD1. Germline V gene lookup returns CDR1 SGHTA and CDR2 FQGNSA. The V and J ends lost 5 bases and 0 bases, in that order; junction bases with no gene match: 14. The CDR3 is 18 amino acids. The CDR3: CASSRLGQGRTVNTEAFF. Here the CDR3 DNA reads TGTGCCAGCAGCCGGCTCGGACAGGGTCGGACTGTGAACACTGAAGCTTTCTTT.

The chain recombines TRBV28 with TRBJ2-7, with TRBD1 matching over 8 bases. Per germline, CDR1 MDHEN and CDR2 SYDVKM. V trimming: 7 bases; J trimming: 3 bases; junction bases outside the gene matches: 11. This CDR3 is built from 15 residues. DNA for the CDR3: TGTGCCAGCACTTCAGGGGGCGCTGTTATCTACGAGCAGTACTTC. Translated, it gives CASTSGGAVIYEQYF.

The chain employs TRBV18 and TRBJ1-4, with 9 bases lining up with TRBD1. Unmatched junction bases numbered 0, after V lost 2 bases and J lost 5 bases. CDR1 and CDR2 from the germline V gene are KGHSH and LQKENI. The CDR3 loop spans 14 amino acids. The DNA of the CDR3 is TGTGCCAGCTCACCAGACAGGGGGAATGAAAAACTGTTTTTT. Protein product: CASSPDRGNEKLFF.

The CDR3 is CASSIIRAAYPTDTQYF. CDR3 coding DNA: TGTGCCAGTAGTATTATCAGGGCAGCATACCCCACAGATACGCAGTATTTT. V usage is TRBV19 and J usage is TRBJ2-3; perhaps TRBD1 as D (5 bases). CDR1 and CDR2 from the germline V gene are LNHDA and SQIVND (reference sequence). Trimming took 3 bases from V and 2 from J, leaving 18 bases between them. The CDR3 is 17 residues long.

This chain joins TRBV28 and TRBJ2-3; D call uncertain. CDR3 length: 14 residues. The germline V gene has CDR1 MDHEN and CDR2 SYDVKM. The germline V and J ends were trimmed by 6 bases and 2 bases, with 12 bases remaining between them. As DNA, the CDR3 is TGTGCCAGCAGCCAGAGGTTTAACACAGATACGCAGTATTTT. It translates to CASSQRFNTDTQYF.

The CDR3 here is CASSRRGMNTEAFF. DNA of the CDR3: TGTGCCAGTAGCCGCAGGGGCATGAACACTGAAGCTTTCTTT. The rearrangement links TRBV19 to TRBJ1-1; TRBD1 might be the D (6 bases). The germline CDR1 and CDR2 sequences are LNHDA and SQIVND (reference sequence). Trimming shortened V by 6 bases and J by 0 bases, and 11 bases separated the two germline ends. The CDR3 spans 14 residues. Looking up the rest from reference TRBV19 and TRBJ1-1 gives the full variable domain: DGGITQSPKYLFRKEGQNVTLSCEQNLNHDAMYWYRQDPGQGLRLIYYSQIVNDFQKGDIAEGYSVSREKKESFPLTVTSAQKNPTAFYLCASSRRGMNTEAFFGQGTRLTVV.

The chain joins TRBV5-4 to TRBJ2-1; 8 bases map to TRBD2. Germline V CDR1 and CDR2: SGHNT, YYREEE (reference sequence). The CDR3 sequence is 15 residues long. With 2 bases clipped from V and 2 bases from J, the junction kept 3 bases outside the gene matches. CDR3 sequence (DNA): TGTGCCAGCAGCTTTGGCGGGAGGCCCTACAATGAGCAGTTCTTC. This gives the protein CASSFGGRPYNEQFF.

This chain links TRBV23-1 with TRBJ1-1; D is ambiguous. TRBV23-1 counts as an open reading frame of uncertain function. CDR3 length: 12 amino acids. The germline V and J ends were trimmed by 5 bases and 1 base, with 5 bases remaining between them. As DNA, the CDR3 is TGCGCCAGCAGTACCAGGAACACTGAAGCTTTCTTT. It yields the protein CASSTRNTEAFF.

The CDR3 here is CASSQGLAGAYEQYF. CDR3 nucleotides: TGCGCCAGCAGCCAAGGGCTAGCGGGAGCCTACGAGCAGTACTTC. The genes are TRBV4-1 and TRBJ2-7; 10 bases map to TRBD2. Trimming at V came to 1 base and at J to 2 bases, leaving 2 bases not matched to a gene. The CDR3 is made up of 15 amino acids. Germline CDR1 MGHRA, CDR2 YSYEKL.

This CDR3 reads CASSPKYLGGATETNGNQPQHF. CDR3 nucleotides: TGCGCCAGCAGTCCAAAATACCTGGGGGGGGCGACTGAAACGAATGGCAATCAGCCCCAGCATTTT. The chain has TRBV23-1 and TRBJ1-5, with D possibly being TRBD1 (6 bases). TRBV23-1 is designated an ORF whose function remains uncertain. Trimming pared 4 bases from V and 2 bases from J, leaving 33 bases between. The CDR3 has 22 amino acids.